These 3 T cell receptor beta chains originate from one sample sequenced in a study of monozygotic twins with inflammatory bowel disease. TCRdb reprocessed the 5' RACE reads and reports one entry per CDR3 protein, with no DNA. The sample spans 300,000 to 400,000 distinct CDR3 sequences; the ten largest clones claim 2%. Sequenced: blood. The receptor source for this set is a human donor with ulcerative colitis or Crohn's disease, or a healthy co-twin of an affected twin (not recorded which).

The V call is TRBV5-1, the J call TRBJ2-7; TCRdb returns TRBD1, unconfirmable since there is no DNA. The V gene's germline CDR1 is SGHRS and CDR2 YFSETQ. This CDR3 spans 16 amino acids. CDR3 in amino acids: CASSLTGQGVTYEQYF.

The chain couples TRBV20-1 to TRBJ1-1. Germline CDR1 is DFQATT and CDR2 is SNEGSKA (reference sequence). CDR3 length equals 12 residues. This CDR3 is CSAPRLNTEAFF.

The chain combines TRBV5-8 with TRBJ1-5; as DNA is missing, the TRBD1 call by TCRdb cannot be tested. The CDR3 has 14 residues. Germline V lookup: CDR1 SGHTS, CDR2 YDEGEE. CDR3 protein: CASSLAGARQPQHF. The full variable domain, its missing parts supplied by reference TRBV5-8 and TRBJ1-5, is EAGVTQSPTHLIKTRGQQATLRCSPISGHTSVYWYQQALGLGLQFLLWYDEGEERNRGNFPPRFSGRQFPNYSSELNVNALELEDSALYLCASSLAGARQPQHFGDGTRLSIL.